These 27 T cell receptor beta chains originate from one sample sequenced in a study of blood T cell repertoires in COVID-19. Some clones are missing from TCRdb's copy, which holds only in-frame ones; the method was immunoSEQ multiplex PCR. This sample carries roughly 100,000 clones, roughly nine tenths of them seen once, and the ten largest clones take roughly 5%. The sample taken for sequencing was peripheral blood. Receptors originate from a human donor in a cohort sampled during active COVID-19.

This chain connects TRBV5-8 to TRBJ2-1, with 11 nucleotides matching TRBD2. The germline CDR1 and CDR2 sequences are SGHTS and YDEGEE. This CDR3 comprises 15 residues. The V gene end was trimmed by 6 bases and the J gene end by 4 bases; junction bases not matched to a gene: 6. The chain's CDR3 is CASITGTSGYNEQFF. CDR3 bases: TGTGCCAGCATCACCGGGACTAGCGGATACAATGAGCAGTTCTTC.

This clone appeared once. Other DNA sequences of this sample code for an identical CDR3. The rearrangement joins TRBV18 to TRBJ2-3, with 7 bases that match TRBD1. The CDR3 extends over 15 amino acids. Germline loops: CDR1 KGHSH, CDR2 LQKENI. V gave up 6 bases and J gave up 0 bases; unmatched junction bases: 6. The CDR3 region is CASSPPGQSTDTQYF. The CDR3 region has the DNA TGTGCCAGCTCCCCGCCGGGACAGAGCACAGATACGCAGTATTTT.

This clone appeared a few times. The chain uses TRBV7-9 and TRBJ2-2; D is undetermined. The CDR3 is 15 residues long. V lost 6 bases and J 0 bases, leaving 11 bases between the germline ends. CDR1 and CDR2 (germline): SEHNR, FQNEAQ (reference sequence). CDR3 loop: CASRVVRSNTGELFF. The CDR3, as DNA: TGTGCCAGCAGGGTCGTCAGATCGAACACCGGGGAGCTGTTTTTT.

The chain carries TRBV4-1 and TRBJ2-5; D is ambiguous. This CDR3 spans 14 amino acids. CDR1 MGHRA and CDR2 YSYEKL come from the germline V gene. Trimming removed 1 base from V and 3 bases from J, with 9 bases in between. The CDR3 is CASSQAEAEETQYF. The CDR3 nucleotides are TGCGCCAGCAGCCAAGCAGAGGCTGAAGAGACCCAGTACTTC.

This chain joins TRBV7-2 and TRBJ2-5, with 13 bases aligning to TRBD2. The CDR3 runs to 16 residues. CDR1 is SGHTA and CDR2 is FQGNSA in the germline V gene. The trim removed 5 bases at V and 7 bases at J, leaving 10 bases unmatched. CDR3 in amino acids: CASSRGRTSGSGTQYF. In nucleotides, the CDR3 is TGTGCCAGCAGCCGCGGGAGGACTAGCGGGAGCGGGACCCAGTACTTC.

The rearrangement joins TRBV12-2 to TRBJ2-1; TRBD2, the D gene given by the table, was not confirmed from the DNA. TRBV12-2 is described as a pseudogene. The CDR3 length is 11 residues. CDR3 sequence (DNA): TGTGCAAGTTCTATCCGGAATGAGCAGTTCTTC. It translates to CASSIRNEQFF.

The chain links TRBV6-5 to TRBJ1-6, with 9 bases aligning to TRBD1. This CDR3 has 15 residues. Germline V gives CDR1 MNHEY, CDR2 SVGAGI. The V gene end was trimmed by 6 bases and the J gene end by 5 bases; junction bases not matched to a gene: 5. DNA of the CDR3: TGTGCCAGCAGAGCCGGGACAGGGAATAATTCACCCCTCCACTTT. It is translated as CASRAGTGNNSPLHF.

The chain recombines TRBV4-1 with TRBJ2-3, with D perhaps matching TRBD2 (6 bases). V lost 0 bases and J 12 bases, leaving 19 bases between the germline ends. The CDR3 covers 15 residues. Germline loops: CDR1 MGHRA, CDR2 YSYEKL. The CDR3 DNA sequence: TGCGCCAGCAGCCAAGAAGGAACTTGGCGGGACCCTCAGTATTTT. Amino acids: CASSQEGTWRDPQYF.

The chain uses TRBV5-1 and TRBJ2-7; 12 bases match TRBD2. J lost 2 bases, V lost 0 bases, and 3 bases had no gene match. The CDR3 spans 16 residues. CDR1 is SGHRS and CDR2 is YFSETQ in the germline V gene. The CDR3 bases are TGCGCCAGCAGCTTGGGGACTAGCGGGGCAGCCTACGAGCAGTACTTC. This gives the protein CASSLGTSGAAYEQYF.

V is TRBV7-8 and J is TRBJ2-7; unclear D gene. The CDR3 runs 14 residues. Per the germline V gene, CDR1 is SGHVS and CDR2 is FQNEAQ. The V end was cut by 0 bases, the J end by 5 bases, with 11 bases between. CDR3 in DNA: TGTGCCAGCAGCTTAGCGCCTGGGCGTCACGAGCAGTACTTC. Its protein product is CASSLAPGRHEQYF.

The chain joins TRBV10-1 to TRBJ2-1; 7 bases agree with TRBD1. The CDR3 has 17 amino acids. The V gene end was trimmed by 7 bases and the J gene end by 1 base; junction bases not matched to a gene: 13. Germline V gene sequence: CDR1 WNHNN, CDR2 SYGVQD (reference sequence). The CDR3 loop is CASTSDRASLSYNEQFF. CDR3 in DNA: TGCGCCAGCACCTCTGACAGGGCGAGCCTTTCCTACAATGAGCAGTTCTTC.

This chain links TRBV5-4 with TRBJ2-3; 7 bases are shared with TRBD2. Looked up from germline, CDR1 is SGHNT and CDR2 is YYREEE (reference sequence). The CDR3 sequence is 18 residues long. The ends lost 0 bases at V and 0 bases at J; junction bases unmatched: 10. In DNA form, the CDR3 reads TGTGCCAGCAGCTTGGATTCTAGCGGTACGCTAAGCACAGATACGCAGTATTTT. This gives the protein CASSLDSSGTLSTDTQYF.

The gene calls are TRBV18 and TRBJ2-2; 13 bases fit TRBD2. This CDR3 is built from 16 residues. The germline CDR1 and CDR2 sequences are KGHSH and LQKENI. The V segment lost 5 bases and the J segment 4 bases; nucleotides outside the gene matches: 4. The CDR3 nucleotides read TGTGCCAGCTCATGGGGACTAGCGGGAAGCACCGGGGAGCTGTTTTTT. It codes for CASSWGLAGSTGELFF.

The chain joins TRBV6-5 to TRBJ2-1, with 11 bases identical to TRBD2. The ends lost 6 bases at V and 6 bases at J; junction bases unmatched: 4. Germline V lookup: CDR1 MNHEY, CDR2 SVGAGI. This CDR3 contains 14 residues. The CDR3 region is CASSTGTSGNEQFF. As DNA, the CDR3 is TGTGCCAGCAGCACCGGGACTAGCGGCAATGAGCAGTTCTTC.

This rearrangement joins TRBV28 to TRBJ2-7, with 7 bases identical to TRBD1. Germline-derived CDR1 and CDR2 are MDHEN and SYDVKM. J gave up 3 bases and V 1 base, and 9 bases lay outside the gene matches. This CDR3 spans 16 amino acids. The CDR3 nucleotides are TGTGCCAGCAGTTTATCCTGGAAGACAGGGAACTACGAGCAGTACTTC. Translated: CASSLSWKTGNYEQYF.

This chain connects TRBV19 to TRBJ2-3; D gene uncertain. The CDR3 consists of 14 residues. Trimming shortened V by 1 base and J by 1 base, and 6 bases separated the two germline ends. Germline CDR1 and CDR2: LNHDA and SQIVND (reference sequence). CDR3 sequence reads: CASSIAGGTDTQYF. The CDR3 DNA reads TGTGCCAGTAGTATAGCCGGTGGCACAGATACGCAGTATTTT.

The J gene is TRBJ2-1, the V gene TRBV7-6; possibly TRBD1 for D (5 bases). Trimming left V 0 bases short and J 0 bases short, with 15 bases between. This CDR3 region has 18 residues. Germline V lookup: CDR1 SGHVS, CDR2 FNYEAQ. This CDR3 is CASSLALPGLSSYNEQFF. The CDR3 DNA is TGTGCCAGCAGCTTAGCGCTTCCAGGGCTCAGCTCCTACAATGAGCAGTTCTTC.

The rearrangement joins TRBV28 to TRBJ2-7, with TRBD1 matching over 7 bases. Germline-derived CDR1 and CDR2 are MDHEN and SYDVKM. V trimming: 2 bases; J trimming: 2 bases; junction bases outside the gene matches: 9. There are 16 residues in the CDR3. CDR3 sequence reads: CASSLGTGVSTYEQYF. DNA of the CDR3: TGTGCCAGCAGTTTAGGAACAGGGGTAAGCACCTACGAGCAGTACTTC.

The J gene is TRBJ1-6, the V gene TRBV11-3; D ambiguous. This CDR3 has 15 amino acids. Germline CDR1 reads SGHNT; CDR2 reads YENEEA. Trimming left V 5 bases short and J 10 bases short, with 18 bases between. The CDR3 bases are TGTGCCAGCAGCCCACAAGGAGGAGATCAGTCACCCCTCCACTTT. Amino acid sequence: CASSPQGGDQSPLHF.

Here the CDR3 DNA reads TGTGCCAGCATGAAGAGGGCTGGGGCCAACGTCCTGACTTTC. Translation: CASMKRAGANVLTF. The chain carries TRBV4-2 and TRBJ2-6; possibly TRBD2 for D (5 bases). V lost 7 bases to trimming and J lost 2 bases, with 9 bases between them. In germline, CDR1 is LGHNA, CDR2 YNFKEQ. CDR3 length: 14 amino acids.

This sequence joins TRBV2 and TRBJ1-2; 7 bases are shared with TRBD1. Germline values: CDR1 SNHLY, CDR2 FYNNEI. The junction had 5 bases not matched to a gene; V was cut back by 6 bases and J by 4 bases. The CDR3 covers 13 residues. The CDR3 reads CASRDRVPYGYTF. DNA of the CDR3: TGTGCCAGCAGAGACAGGGTCCCCTATGGCTACACCTTC.

The count of this clone is one. The chain combines TRBV18 with TRBJ1-2; D possibly corresponds to TRBD1 (5 bases). Germline V gene data show CDR1 as KGHSH and CDR2 as LQKENI. The V gene lost 3 bases and the J gene lost 7 bases, with 15 bases spanning the gap. CDR3 length equals 14 residues. The DNA of the CDR3 is TGTGCCAGCTCACCGGGGCCTCAAGGGTCTGGCTACACCTTC. Amino acid sequence: CASSPGPQGSGYTF.

The chain joins TRBV7-8 to TRBJ2-1, with TRBD2 identical over 8 bases. The V gene's germline CDR1 is SGHVS and CDR2 FQNEAQ. Trimming at V came to 4 bases and at J to 4 bases, leaving 6 bases not matched to a gene. The CDR3 consists of 15 residues. CDR3 nucleotides: TGTGCCAGCAGCTCTCTAGCGGGTTCTTACAATGAGCAGTTCTTC. Protein: CASSSLAGSYNEQFF.

J is TRBJ1-3 and V is TRBV6-5; weak D call: TRBD1 (6 bases). The germline V gene encodes CDR1 MNHEY and CDR2 SVGAGI. Trimming pared 6 bases from V and 8 bases from J, leaving 20 bases between. This CDR3 has 15 residues. The CDR3 nucleotides read TGTGCCAGCAGCACCCCAGGGGTTGCCCTTCACACCATATATTTT. Translation: CASSTPGVALHTIYF.

The gene calls are TRBV2 and TRBJ2-3; D is perhaps TRBD2 (6 bases). Trimming shortened V by 5 bases and J by 6 bases, and 18 bases separated the two germline ends. The germline V gene encodes CDR1 SNHLY and CDR2 FYNNEI. This CDR3 has 15 amino acids. The CDR3: CASSFPGSFSDTQYF. CDR3 DNA: TGTGCCAGCAGTTTTCCCGGGAGCTTCTCCGATACGCAGTATTTT.

This clone has a single count. The chain has TRBV13 and TRBJ2-6; D is uncertain. Trimming removed 9 bases at V and 4 bases at J, with 10 bases between. The CDR3 contains 13 residues. CDR1 PRHDT and CDR2 FYEKMQ come from the germline V gene (reference sequence). As DNA, the CDR3 is TGTGCCAGTTTACGGTGGGGGGCCAACGTCCTGACTTTC. It translates to CASLRWGANVLTF.

This clone showed up just once. The chain links TRBV9 to TRBJ1-1; 7 bases agree with TRBD1. The CDR3 has 15 residues. Trimming removed 2 bases from V and 1 base from J; junction bases left unmatched: 5. Germline loops: CDR1 SGDLS, CDR2 YYNGEE. CDR3 sequence reads: CASSVLGQRNTEAFF. In DNA, the CDR3 is TGTGCCAGCAGCGTTCTGGGACAGAGGAACACTGAAGCTTTCTTT.